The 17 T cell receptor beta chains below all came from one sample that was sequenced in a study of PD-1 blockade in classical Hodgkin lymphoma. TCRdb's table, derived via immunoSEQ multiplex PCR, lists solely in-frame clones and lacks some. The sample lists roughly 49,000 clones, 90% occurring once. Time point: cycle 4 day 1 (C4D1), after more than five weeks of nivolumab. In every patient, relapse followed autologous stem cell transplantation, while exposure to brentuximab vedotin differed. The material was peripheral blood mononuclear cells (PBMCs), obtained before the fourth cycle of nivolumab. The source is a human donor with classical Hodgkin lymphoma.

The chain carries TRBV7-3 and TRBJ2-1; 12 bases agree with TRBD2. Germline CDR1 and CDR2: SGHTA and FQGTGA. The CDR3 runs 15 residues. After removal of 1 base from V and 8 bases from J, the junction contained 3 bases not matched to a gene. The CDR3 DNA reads TGTGCCAGCAGCTTAAGACTAGCGGGAGAGGATGAGCAGTTCTTC. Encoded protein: CASSLRLAGEDEQFF.

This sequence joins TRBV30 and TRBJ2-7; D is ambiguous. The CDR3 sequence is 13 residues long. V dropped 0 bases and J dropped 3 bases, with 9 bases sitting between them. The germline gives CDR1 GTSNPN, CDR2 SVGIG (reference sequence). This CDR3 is CAWSVPKIYEQYF. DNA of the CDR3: TGTGCCTGGAGTGTACCCAAGATCTACGAGCAGTACTTC.

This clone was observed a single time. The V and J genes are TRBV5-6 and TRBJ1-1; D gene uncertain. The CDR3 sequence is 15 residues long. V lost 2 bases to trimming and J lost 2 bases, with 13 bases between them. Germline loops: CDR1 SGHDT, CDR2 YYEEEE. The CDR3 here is CASSLLGDLNTEAFF. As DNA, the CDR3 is TGTGCCAGCAGCTTACTTGGAGATTTAAACACTGAAGCTTTCTTT.

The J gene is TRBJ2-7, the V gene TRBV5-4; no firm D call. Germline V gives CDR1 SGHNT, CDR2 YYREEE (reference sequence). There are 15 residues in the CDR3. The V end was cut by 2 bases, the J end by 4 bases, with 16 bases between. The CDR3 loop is CASSLVRTETYEQYF. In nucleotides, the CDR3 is TGTGCCAGCAGCTTAGTAAGGACGGAAACATACGAGCAGTACTTC.

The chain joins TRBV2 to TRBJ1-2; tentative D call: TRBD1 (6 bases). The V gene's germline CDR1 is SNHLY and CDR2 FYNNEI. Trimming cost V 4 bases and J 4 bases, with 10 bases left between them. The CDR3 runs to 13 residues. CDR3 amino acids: CASSAARGYGYTF. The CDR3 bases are TGTGCCAGCAGTGCGGCCAGGGGCTATGGCTACACCTTC.

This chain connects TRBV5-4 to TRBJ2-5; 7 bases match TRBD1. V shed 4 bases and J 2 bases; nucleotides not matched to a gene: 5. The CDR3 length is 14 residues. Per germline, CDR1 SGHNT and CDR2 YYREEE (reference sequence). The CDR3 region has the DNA TGTGCCAGCAGCCTGACGGGACAGCAAGAGACCCAGTACTTC. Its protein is CASSLTGQQETQYF.

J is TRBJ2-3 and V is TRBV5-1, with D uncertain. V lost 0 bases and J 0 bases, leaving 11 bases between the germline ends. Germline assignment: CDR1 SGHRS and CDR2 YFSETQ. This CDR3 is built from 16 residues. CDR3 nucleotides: TGCGCCAGCAGCTTGGCGGCCGACGCTAGCACAGATACGCAGTATTTT. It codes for CASSLAADASTDTQYF.

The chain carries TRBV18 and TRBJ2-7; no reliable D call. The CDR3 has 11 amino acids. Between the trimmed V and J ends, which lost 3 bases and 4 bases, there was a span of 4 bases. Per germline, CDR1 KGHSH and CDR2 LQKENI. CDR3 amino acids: CASSPDYEQYF. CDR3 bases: TGTGCCAGCTCACCCGATTACGAGCAGTACTTC. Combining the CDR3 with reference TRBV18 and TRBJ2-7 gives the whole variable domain NAGVMQNPRHLVRRRGQEARLRCSPMKGHSHVYWYRQLPEEGLKFMVYLQKENIIDESGMPKERFSAEFPKEGPSILRIQQVVRGDSAAYFCASSPDYEQYFGPGTRLTVT.

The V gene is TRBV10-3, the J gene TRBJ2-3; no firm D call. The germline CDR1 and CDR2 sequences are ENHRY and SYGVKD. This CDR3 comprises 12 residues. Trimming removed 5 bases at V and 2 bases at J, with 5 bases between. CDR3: CAISWATDTQYF. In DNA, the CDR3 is TGTGCCATCAGTTGGGCCACAGATACGCAGTATTTT.

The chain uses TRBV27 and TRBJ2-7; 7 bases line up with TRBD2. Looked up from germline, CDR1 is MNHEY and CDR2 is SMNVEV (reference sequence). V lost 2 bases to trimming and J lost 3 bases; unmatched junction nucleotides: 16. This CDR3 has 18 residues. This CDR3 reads CASSLGLGVFGEHYEQYF. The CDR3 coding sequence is TGTGCCAGCAGTTTAGGACTAGGGGTGTTCGGGGAACACTACGAGCAGTACTTC.

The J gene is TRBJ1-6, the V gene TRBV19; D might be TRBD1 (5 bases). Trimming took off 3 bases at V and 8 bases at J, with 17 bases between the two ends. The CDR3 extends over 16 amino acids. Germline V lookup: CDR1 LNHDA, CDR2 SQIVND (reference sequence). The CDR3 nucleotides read TGTGCCAGTAGTATCCCGGGAGGAGGGGAGTATTCACCCCTCCACTTT. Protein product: CASSIPGGGEYSPLHF.

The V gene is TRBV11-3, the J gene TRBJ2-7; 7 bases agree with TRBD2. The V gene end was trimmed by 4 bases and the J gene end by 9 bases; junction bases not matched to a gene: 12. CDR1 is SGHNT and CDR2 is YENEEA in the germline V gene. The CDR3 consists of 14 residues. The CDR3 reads CASSSGGPIFVQYF. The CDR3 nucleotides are TGTGCCAGCAGCTCGGGGGGACCTATATTTGTGCAGTACTTC.

In DNA form, the CDR3 reads TGTGCCAGCAGCCCCCGGGGGACAGCCTATGGCTACACCTTC. Translated, it gives CASSPRGTAYGYTF. The rearrangement joins TRBV7-6 to TRBJ1-2; 7 nucleotides agree with TRBD1. The J segment lost 4 bases and the V segment lost 5 bases, leaving 7 bases of the junction unmatched. Germline CDR1 SGHVS, CDR2 FNYEAQ. The CDR3 is 14 residues long.

CDR3 sequence reads: CASRGLALNTGELFF. CDR3 coding DNA: TGTGCCAGTAGAGGACTAGCCCTGAACACCGGGGAGCTGTTTTTT. This chain connects TRBV19 to TRBJ2-2, with 8 bases aligning to TRBD2. The germline V gene encodes CDR1 LNHDA and CDR2 SQIVND (reference sequence). J gave up 1 base and V 6 bases, and 4 bases lay outside the gene matches. This CDR3 contains 15 residues.

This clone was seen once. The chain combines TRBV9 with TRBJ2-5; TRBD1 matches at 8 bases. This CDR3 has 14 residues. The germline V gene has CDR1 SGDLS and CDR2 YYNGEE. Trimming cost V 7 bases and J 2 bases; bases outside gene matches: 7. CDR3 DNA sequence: TGTGCCAGCGATGAAACAGGGGGACAAGAGACCCAGTACTTC. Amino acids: CASDETGGQETQYF.

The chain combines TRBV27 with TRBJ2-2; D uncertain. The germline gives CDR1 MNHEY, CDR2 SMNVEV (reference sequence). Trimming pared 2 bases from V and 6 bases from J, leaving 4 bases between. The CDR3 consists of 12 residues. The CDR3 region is CASSLVPGELFF. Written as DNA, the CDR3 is TGTGCCAGCAGTTTAGTTCCCGGGGAGCTGTTTTTT.

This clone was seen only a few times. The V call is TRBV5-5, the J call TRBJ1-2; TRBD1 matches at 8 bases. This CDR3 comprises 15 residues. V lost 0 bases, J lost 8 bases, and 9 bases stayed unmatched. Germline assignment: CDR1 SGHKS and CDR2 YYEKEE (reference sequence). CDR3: CASSLAFDRGLGYTF. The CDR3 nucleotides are TGTGCCAGCAGCTTGGCCTTTGACAGGGGCTTGGGCTACACCTTC. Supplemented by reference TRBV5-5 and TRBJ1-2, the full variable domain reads DAGVTQSPTHLIKTRGQQVTLRCSPISGHKSVSWYQQVLGQGPQFIFQYYEKEERGRGNFPDRFSARQFPNYSSELNVNALLLGDSALYLCASSLAFDRGLGYTFGSGTRLTVV.